This T cell receptor (beta chain) was sequenced in a study of shared clonotypes between healthy human individuals. Study-wide results and caveats: Exclusively blood specimens were collected; tissue repertoires likely differ. Naive subsets generally exceeded memory subsets in estimated richness. Few donors limited the genetic and exposure-history diversity represented. Sharing across four donors was highest in naive CD4 (approximately 5%) and lowest in memory CD8 (around 0.4%).

Measured with immunoSEQ multiplex PCR; TCRdb has only the in-frame clones, and not every one. The sample lists around 990,000 clones, about 72% occurring once. About this clone itself: Antigen specificity is unknown.

Deletions cut 10 bases from V and 7 bases from J, with 23 bases between. Germline lookup yields CDR1 MDHEN and CDR2 SYDVKM. The CDR3 contains 14 residues. V is TRBV28 and J is TRBJ2-7; D uncertain. Sequencing was performed on memory CD4+ T cells from PBMCs. The subset here: CD45RA-negative fraction. This clonotype was sampled from a man between 18 and 35 years old in good health. Some clones in this sample may be carry-over from other donors' samples. CDR3 in DNA: TGTGCCACCAGCCCTGCGCCTACCCTTAGGGAGCAGTACTTC. Protein: CATSPAPTLREQYF.